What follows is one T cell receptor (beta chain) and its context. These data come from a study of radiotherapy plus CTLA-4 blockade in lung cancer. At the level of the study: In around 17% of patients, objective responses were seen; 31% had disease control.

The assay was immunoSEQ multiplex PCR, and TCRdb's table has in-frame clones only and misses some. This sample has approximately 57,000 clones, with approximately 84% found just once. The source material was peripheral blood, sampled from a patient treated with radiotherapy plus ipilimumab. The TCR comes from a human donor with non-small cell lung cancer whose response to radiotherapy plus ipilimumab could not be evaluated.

CDR3 in DNA: TGTGCCAGCAGTTTAAACCCCGGAGGGATCAGCTACGAGCAGTACTTC. This encodes CASSLNPGGISYEQYF. The chain couples TRBV28 to TRBJ2-7; tentatively, D is TRBD2 (6 bases). V lost 2 bases, J lost 3 bases, and 17 bases lay in between. The CDR3 spans 16 residues. The V gene's germline CDR1 is MDHEN and CDR2 SYDVKM.